What follows are 8 T cell receptor beta chains derived from one specimen sequenced in a study of Ad26.COV2.S vaccination and SARS-CoV-2 variants. The data were produced by immunoSEQ multiplex PCR, yet TCRdb's version contains in-frame clones alone and is incomplete. The sample yields 250,000 or so clones, approximately 88% seen once. The treatment denotes: some 19 received Ad26.COV2.S at low or high dose, single or two shots; about 5 received placebo; per-sample allocation not given. Material that was analyzed had been drawn on day 63 after the first vaccine or placebo injection. This material consisted of peripheral blood, taken in a trial of Ad26.COV2.S vaccine versus placebo. These receptors all stem from a person between 18 and 60 years old who received the Ad26.COV2.S COVID-19 vaccine or a placebo.

V is TRBV30 and J is TRBJ2-4; 10 bases map to TRBD1. This CDR3 is 14 amino acids long. CDR1 GTSNPN and CDR2 SVGIG come from the germline V gene (reference sequence). With 2 bases clipped from V and 4 bases from J, the junction kept 2 bases outside the gene matches. The DNA for the CDR3 is TGTGCCTGGAGTTTGGGACAGGGGAAAAACATTCAGTACTTC. Its protein is CAWSLGQGKNIQYF.

This chain joins TRBV4-3 and TRBJ1-3; 7 bases are shared with TRBD1. Germline V gene data show CDR1 as LGHNA and CDR2 as YSLEER. This CDR3 comprises 14 residues. The V and J ends lost 1 base and 10 bases, in that order; junction bases with no gene match: 7. This CDR3 is CASSQAVRGRTIYF. As DNA, the CDR3 is TGCGCCAGCAGCCAAGCGGTTAGGGGGCGGACCATATATTTT.

The rearrangement joins TRBV19 to TRBJ2-7; 8 bases are a match to TRBD1. Germline-derived CDR1 and CDR2 are LNHDA and SQIVND (reference sequence). The CDR3 contains 14 residues. The V segment lost 3 bases and the J segment 3 bases; nucleotides outside the gene matches: 4. CDR3 in amino acids: CASSISGTGYEQYF. CDR3 coding DNA: TGTGCCAGTAGTATCAGTGGGACAGGCTACGAGCAGTACTTC.

The chain joins TRBV7-9 to TRBJ2-1, with TRBD1 identical over 7 bases. Germline lookup yields CDR1 SEHNR and CDR2 FQNEAQ (reference sequence). With 0 bases clipped from V and 4 bases from J, the junction kept 3 bases outside the gene matches. This CDR3 has 15 amino acids. This chain's CDR3 is CASSLARGKYNEQFF. The CDR3 DNA reads as TGTGCCAGCAGCTTAGCCAGGGGGAAGTACAATGAGCAGTTCTTC.

This clone appeared a single time. The J gene is TRBJ1-3, the V gene TRBV3-1 (or the pseudogene TRBV3-2), with 8 bases fitting TRBD1. Trimming removed 1 base from V and 1 base from J; junction bases left unmatched: 12. CDR1 LGHDT and CDR2 YNNKEL come from the germline V gene (reference sequence). The CDR3 has 19 amino acids. The CDR3: CASSQVVVGQASSGNTIYF. CDR3 sequence (DNA): TGTGCCAGCAGCCAAGTTGTGGTGGGACAGGCCTCTTCTGGAAACACCATATATTTT.

This clone turned up a few times. The genes are TRBV2 and TRBJ1-4; D is unresolved. The CDR3 length is 11 residues. Trimming stripped 4 bases from V and 7 bases from J, with 4 bases between. CDR1 is SNHLY and CDR2 is FYNNEI in the germline V gene. The CDR3 loop is CASSGGEKLFF. The CDR3 region has the DNA TGTGCCAGCAGTGGTGGTGAAAAACTGTTTTTT.

The chain combines TRBV19 with TRBJ1-2; tentatively, D is TRBD1 (6 bases). The CDR3 covers 15 residues. Germline V gene sequence: CDR1 LNHDA, CDR2 SQIVND (reference sequence). V lost 6 bases and J 0 bases, leaving 14 bases between the germline ends. CDR3 DNA: TGTGCCAGTAGAGCAGACAGGAGCCCTAACTATGGCTACACCTTC. Amino acid sequence: CASRADRSPNYGYTF.

The V and J genes are TRBV7-2 and TRBJ1-4; D might be TRBD1 (6 bases). Trimming left V 2 bases short and J 3 bases short, with 16 bases between. In germline, CDR1 is SGHTA, CDR2 FQGNSA. CDR3 length equals 17 residues. CDR3 region: CASSLQGGGFANEKLFF. The CDR3 nucleotides are TGTGCCAGCAGCTTACAAGGGGGAGGTTTTGCTAATGAAAAACTGTTTTTT.